This is a list of T cell receptor beta chains from one sample in a study of cytomegalovirus exposure and HLA in healthy donors. Using immunoSEQ multiplex PCR, the repertoire was profiled, and TCRdb retains in-frame clones only, with some absent. This table has about 160,000 clones, roughly 74% appearing once. Sequenced sample: PBMCs. The source of these receptors is a male donor in good health and CMV-seronegative. Both conserved end residues are part of each CDR3. The order of the fields is J gene, V gene, D gene, clone size, CDR3 protein, CDR3 DNA. The D gene is left open where the match is weak. Expanded clones are given a class, and other clones once, few, many or no size at all.

J: TRBJ2-1
V: TRBV27
D: TRBD2
size: few
CDR3: CASSFYSSGFNNEQFF
DNA: TGTGCCAGCAGTTTTTATTCTAGCGGGTTTAACAATGAGCAGTTCTTC

J: TRBJ2-7
V: TRBV6-5
D: TRBD1
size: NA
CDR3: CASSPGQEAHEQYF
DNA: TGTGCCAGCAGTCCGGGACAGGAGGCGCACGAGCAGTACTTC

J: TRBJ2-7
V: TRBV19
D: NA
size: NA
CDR3: CASNPPGNSYEQYF
DNA: TGTGCCAGTAACCCTCCAGGGAACTCCTACGAGCAGTACTTC

J: TRBJ1-2
V: TRBV6-1
D: NA
size: NA
CDR3: CASSDHRVWDPTGYTF
DNA: TGTGCCAGCAGTGACCACAGGGTATGGGACCCTACTGGCTACACCTTC

J: TRBJ2-2
V: TRBV6-4
D: NA
size: once
CDR3: CASSDGGSSTGELFF
DNA: TGTGCCAGCAGTGACGGGGGGAGTAGCACCGGGGAGCTGTTTTTT

J: TRBJ1-1
V: TRBV6-5
D: TRBD1
size: NA
CDR3: CASSYGAGGSGTEAFF
DNA: TGTGCCAGCAGTTACGGCGCAGGGGGTTCGGGCACTGAAGCTTTCTTT

J: TRBJ2-1
V: TRBV5-1
D: NA
size: NA
CDR3: CASSLERRRVYNEQFF
DNA: TGCGCCAGCAGCTTGGAACGGCGGAGGGTTTACAATGAGCAGTTCTTC

J: TRBJ2-7
V: TRBV7-2
D: NA
size: once
CDR3: CASSSLDRAGYEQYF
DNA: TGTGCCAGCAGCTCCCTGGACCGCGCGGGCTACGAGCAGTACTTC

J: TRBJ2-3
V: TRBV6-5
D: TRBD2
size: NA
CDR3: CASSYSSGGLYTQYF
DNA: TGTGCCAGCAGTTACTCGTCGGGGGGGCTATATACGCAGTATTTT

J: TRBJ2-3
V: TRBV5-1
D: NA
size: NA
CDR3: CASSLDNRTSTDTQYF
DNA: TGCGCCAGCAGCTTAGATAACAGAACTAGCACAGATACGCAGTATTTT

J: TRBJ2-5
V: TRBV5-1
D: TRBD2
size: NA
CDR3: CASSSTGTSMETQYF
DNA: TGCGCCAGCAGCTCGACCGGGACTAGCATGGAGACCCAGTACTTC

J: TRBJ2-2
V: TRBV2
D: TRBD2
size: NA
CDR3: CASRPLAVNTGELFF
DNA: TGTGCCAGCAGACCACTAGCGGTCAACACCGGGGAGCTGTTTTTT

J: TRBJ2-5
V: TRBV28
D: TRBD2
size: NA
CDR3: CASSPAGVGGTQYF
DNA: TGTGCCAGCAGTCCAGCGGGAGTTGGGGGGACCCAGTACTTC

J: TRBJ1-5
V: TRBV4-2
D: NA
size: once
CDR3: CASSQDRVSNQPQHF
DNA: TGTGCCAGCAGCCAAGATCGAGTTAGCAATCAGCCCCAGCATTTT

J: TRBJ2-7
V: TRBV14
D: TRBD2
size: NA
CDR3: CASSQEGEGFFEQYF
DNA: TGTGCCAGCAGCCAAGAGGGGGAGGGTTTTTTCGAGCAGTACTTC

J: TRBJ1-2
V: TRBV28
D: NA
size: few
CDR3: CASRSGKYGYTF
DNA: TGTGCCAGCAGATCAGGGAAATATGGCTACACCTTC

J: TRBJ1-1
V: TRBV2
D: TRBD1
size: NA
CDR3: CASRYRGNTEAFF
DNA: TGTGCCAGCAGGTACAGGGGGAACACTGAAGCTTTCTTT

J: TRBJ1-2
V: TRBV7-9
D: NA
size: NA
CDR3: CASSELGRGDGYTF
DNA: TGTGCCAGCAGCGAGCTAGGCAGGGGCGATGGCTACACCTTC

J: TRBJ2-5
V: TRBV7-9
D: NA
size: NA
CDR3: CASSASTREQETQYF
DNA: TGTGCCAGCAGCGCAAGCACCCGGGAACAAGAGACCCAGTACTTC

J: TRBJ2-2
V: TRBV15
D: TRBD2
size: NA
CDR3: CATRDGLAGGRAGELFF
DNA: TGTGCCACCAGAGACGGACTAGCGGGAGGCCGGGCCGGGGAGCTGTTTTTT

J: TRBJ2-7
V: TRBV11-2
D: TRBD2
size: NA
CDR3: CASSLGGLAGGHEQYF
DNA: TGTGCCAGCAGCTTAGGGGGACTAGCGGGAGGCCACGAGCAGTACTTC

J: TRBJ1-5
V: TRBV11-2
D: NA
size: NA
CDR3: CAPGGGHCSNQPQHF
DNA: TGTGCCCCAGGCGGGGGACACTGTAGCAATCAGCCCCAGCATTTT

J: TRBJ1-1
V: TRBV7-8
D: NA
size: NA
CDR3: CASSLVRQMNTEAFF
DNA: TGTGCCAGCAGCTTAGTGCGACAGATGAACACTGAAGCTTTCTTT

J: TRBJ2-3
V: TRBV4-3
D: TRBD2
size: few
CDR3: CASSLGRATDTQYF
DNA: TGCGCCAGCAGCCTCGGGAGGGCCACAGATACGCAGTATTTT

J: TRBJ2-5
V: TRBV11-3
D: TRBD2
size: NA
CDR3: CASSLTSVGTQYF
DNA: TGTGCCAGCAGCTTAACTAGCGTCGGGACCCAGTACTTC

J: TRBJ1-5
V: TRBV5-1
D: NA
size: NA
CDR3: CASSYSGQGGQPQHF
DNA: TGCGCCAGCAGTTACTCTGGGCAAGGTGGTCAGCCCCAGCATTTT

J: TRBJ2-5
V: TRBV6-6
D: NA
size: few
CDR3: CASSYEVETQYF
DNA: TGTGCCAGCAGTTACGAGGTAGAGACCCAGTACTTC

J: TRBJ2-7
V: TRBV27
D: TRBD2
size: NA
CDR3: CASGSGGSYEQYF
DNA: TGTGCCAGCGGGTCTGGCGGGAGCTACGAGCAGTACTTC

J: TRBJ2-4
V: TRBV30
D: NA
size: many
CDR3: CAWSAGSKGVKNIQYF
DNA: TGTGCCTGGAGTGCGGGATCCAAGGGGGTCAAAAACATTCAGTACTTC

J: TRBJ2-1
V: TRBV9
D: TRBD2
size: NA
CDR3: CASSPWGGNEQFF
DNA: TGTGCCAGCAGCCCCTGGGGGGGCAATGAGCAGTTCTTC

J: TRBJ2-6
V: TRBV6-1
D: NA
size: NA
CDR3: CASSGYSGANVLTF
DNA: TGTGCCAGCAGTGGCTACTCTGGGGCCAACGTCCTGACTTTC

J: TRBJ1-4
V: TRBV5-4
D: NA
size: NA
CDR3: CASSSEGTDRFGKLFF
DNA: TGTGCCAGCAGCAGTGAAGGGACCGACAGGTTCGGGAAACTGTTTTTT

J: TRBJ1-6
V: TRBV18
D: NA
size: NA
CDR3: CASSQDSSNSPLHF
DNA: TGTGCCAGCTCCCAAGACAGCAGTAATTCACCCCTCCACTTT

J: TRBJ2-6
V: TRBV5-6
D: TRBD2
size: NA
CDR3: CASSLAGAGANVLTF
DNA: TGTGCCAGCAGCTTAGCGGGGGCTGGGGCCAACGTCCTGACTTTC

J: TRBJ2-7
V: TRBV28
D: TRBD2
size: NA
CDR3: CASRGSGRTPEQYF
DNA: TGTGCCAGCAGGGGGAGCGGGAGGACTCCCGAGCAGTACTTC

J: TRBJ2-7
V: TRBV5-1
D: NA
size: NA
CDR3: CASGTHHLLSYEQYF
DNA: TGCGCCAGCGGGACACACCACCTCCTCTCCTACGAGCAGTACTTC

J: TRBJ1-1
V: TRBV29-1
D: TRBD1
size: NA
CDR3: CSVLWTGDTEAFF
DNA: TGCAGCGTTCTCTGGACAGGGGACACTGAAGCTTTCTTT

J: TRBJ2-1
V: TRBV9
D: TRBD1
size: NA
CDR3: CASSVGGGRSYNEQFF
DNA: TGTGCCAGCAGCGTAGGAGGGGGCCGCTCCTACAATGAGCAGTTCTTC

J: TRBJ2-1
V: TRBV30
D: NA
size: NA
CDR3: CAWTKGNEQFF
DNA: TGTGCCTGGACGAAGGGGAATGAGCAGTTCTTC

J: TRBJ2-7
V: TRBV30
D: NA
size: NA
CDR3: CAWSVWAGSRYEQYF
DNA: TGTGCCTGGAGTGTATGGGCAGGATCCAGGTACGAGCAGTACTTC

J: TRBJ2-5
V: TRBV2
D: NA
size: NA
CDR3: CASRGGAAETQYF
DNA: TGTGCCAGCAGAGGGGGGGCGGCAGAGACCCAGTACTTC

J: TRBJ1-6
V: TRBV5-1
D: TRBD1
size: NA
CDR3: CASSPPGQANSPLHF
DNA: TGCGCCAGCAGCCCCCCGGGACAGGCAAATTCACCCCTCCACTTT

J: TRBJ1-2
V: TRBV9
D: NA
size: NA
CDR3: CASSVGGPDASVYGYTF
DNA: TGTGCCAGCAGCGTAGGGGGGCCGGACGCCTCCGTCTATGGCTACACCTTC

J: TRBJ2-5
V: TRBV11-3
D: TRBD2
size: NA
CDR3: CASSLGLAGARETQYF
DNA: TGTGCCAGCAGCTTAGGGCTAGCGGGAGCCAGAGAGACCCAGTACTTC

J: TRBJ2-7
V: TRBV7-3
D: NA
size: NA
CDR3: CASSLFPGREQYF
DNA: TGTGCCAGCAGCTTATTCCCAGGGCGCGAGCAGTACTTC

J: TRBJ2-3
V: TRBV7-9
D: TRBD1
size: NA
CDR3: CASSPGGGSTDTQYF
DNA: TGTGCCAGCAGCCCAGGGGGCGGGAGCACAGATACGCAGTATTTT

J: TRBJ1-4
V: TRBV5-1
D: TRBD1
size: NA
CDR3: CASSGGDRVTTNEKLFF
DNA: TGCGCCAGCAGCGGGGGGGACAGGGTCACAACTAATGAAAAACTGTTTTTT

J: TRBJ2-7
V: TRBV4-1
D: NA
size: NA
CDR3: CASSQDPGDEQYF
DNA: TGCGCCAGCAGCCAAGATCCGGGTGACGAGCAGTACTTC

J: TRBJ1-4
V: TRBV11-2
D: NA
size: NA
CDR3: CASSLPQTNEKLFF
DNA: TGTGCCAGCAGCTTACCACAGACTAATGAAAAACTGTTTTTT

J: TRBJ1-5
V: TRBV2
D: TRBD1
size: NA
CDR3: CASSGTGGNQPQHF
DNA: TGTGCCAGCAGTGGGACAGGGGGCAATCAGCCCCAGCATTTT

J: TRBJ1-6
V: TRBV5-3
D: NA
size: NA
CDR3: CARSPLRGKPLHF
DNA: TGTGCCAGAAGCCCCCTAAGGGGGAAACCCCTCCACTTT